Listed below are T cell receptor beta chains from one sample, sequenced in a study of CXCR3-negative and CXCR3-positive naive CD8 T cells. Using the 5' RACE reads, TCRdb records one entry per CDR3 protein without DNA. This repertoire includes roughly 41,000 distinct CDR3 sequences. What was sequenced was memory CD8+ T cells from blood. The receptors were sampled from a human donor in good health. Some clones in this sample may be carry-over from other donors' samples. The CDR3 runs from the conserved cysteine through the conserved F or W. Not all rows give a size; the values are once, few, many and, for expanded clones, a class.

j_call clone_size v_call cdr3_aa
TRBJ1-1 - TRBV4-1 CASSLEPGGAETEAFF
TRBJ1-6 - TRBV12-3/TRBV12-4 CASSLPTGGSPLHF
TRBJ1-6 - TRBV4-3 CASSQDEFGDSYNSPLHF
TRBJ2-7 - TRBV12-5 CASFLGSGSSYEQYF
TRBJ2-2 - TRBV28 CAISQQGAHTGELFF
TRBJ2-1 - TRBV29-1 CSVDTSLAGKTVNEQFF
TRBJ2-7 - TRBV9 CASSVAGGGHGSEQYF
TRBJ1-2 - TRBV12-3/TRBV12-4 CASSLGGGDGYTF
TRBJ2-7 - TRBV29-1 CSVDEGGAREQYF
TRBJ2-7 - TRBV7-9 CASSRRDNPYEQYF
TRBJ1-1 - TRBV2 CASSEGTPEAFF
TRBJ2-7 - TRBV7-9 CASSAGHSEQYF
TRBJ2-6 - TRBV7-2 CASSLWGPGGASGANVLTF
TRBJ2-2 - TRBV12-3/TRBV12-4 CASSNTGGTGELFF
TRBJ2-7 - TRBV23-1 CAWSGHYEQYF
TRBJ2-6 - TRBV7-8 CASSPAERGLGANVLTF
TRBJ2-7 medium-sized TRBV29-1 CSVFGQGYEQYF
TRBJ2-3 - TRBV7-2 CASRFSGGASDTQYF
TRBJ2-1 medium-sized TRBV12-3/TRBV12-4 CASSLDRYNEQFF
TRBJ2-1 - TRBV5-5 CASSLGTGKYNEQFF
TRBJ2-1 - TRBV19 CASIERFGGEQFF
TRBJ2-3 - TRBV6-6 CASSSLGLAGGQSTDTQYF
TRBJ1-3 - TRBV4-3 CASSQDPGNSGNTIYF
TRBJ2-3 - TRBV2 CASSERVGKTDTQYF